This T cell receptor beta chain was sequenced for a study of blood T cells in healthy people across ages. V lost 1 base, J lost 9 bases, and 22 bases lay in between. The CDR3 extends over 17 amino acids. The second PCR ran roughly 7 to 12 cycles with a sample-barcoded 5' primer and J-beta primers. TCRdb analysed the 5' RACE reads with MiXCR anew, one entry per CDR3 protein. This repertoire shows about 1.8 million distinct CDR3 sequences, around half found once; its top ten account for around 2.1%. This TCR came from a woman aged 40 to 55 in good health. The sample comprised blood. The chain links TRBV12-3 or TRBV12-4 to TRBJ2-1, with D perhaps matching TRBD1 (5 bases). CDR3 loop: CASSLEGLLGRGSEQFF. In DNA form, the CDR3 reads TGTGCCAGCAGTTTAGAGGGCCTCCTGGGTAGGGGTAGTGAGCAGTTCTTC.